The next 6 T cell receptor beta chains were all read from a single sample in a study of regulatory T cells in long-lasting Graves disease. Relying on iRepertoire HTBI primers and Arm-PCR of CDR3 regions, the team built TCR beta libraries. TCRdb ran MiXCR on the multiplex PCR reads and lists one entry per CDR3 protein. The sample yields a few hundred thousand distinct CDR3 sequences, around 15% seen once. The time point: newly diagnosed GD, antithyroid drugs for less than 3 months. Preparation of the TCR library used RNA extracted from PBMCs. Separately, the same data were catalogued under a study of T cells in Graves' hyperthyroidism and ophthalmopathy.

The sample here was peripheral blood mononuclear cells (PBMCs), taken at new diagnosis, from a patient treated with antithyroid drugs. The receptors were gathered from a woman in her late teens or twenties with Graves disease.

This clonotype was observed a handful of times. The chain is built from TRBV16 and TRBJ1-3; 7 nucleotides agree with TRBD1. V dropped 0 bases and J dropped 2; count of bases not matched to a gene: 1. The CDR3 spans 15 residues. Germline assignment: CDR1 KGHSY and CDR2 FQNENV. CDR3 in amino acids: CASSQSTGPGNTIYF. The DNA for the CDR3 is TGTGCCAGCAGCCAATCGACAGGGCCTGGAAACACCATATATTTT.

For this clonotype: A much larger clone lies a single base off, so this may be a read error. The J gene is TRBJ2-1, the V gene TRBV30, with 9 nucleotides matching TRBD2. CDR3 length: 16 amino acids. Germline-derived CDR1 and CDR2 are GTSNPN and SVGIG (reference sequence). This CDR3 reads CAWREREAVSYDEQFF. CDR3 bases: TGTGCCTGGAGAGAGCGGGAGGCCGTCTCCTACGATGAGCAGTTCTTC.

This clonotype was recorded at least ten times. The CDR3 spells CASRGTGLSNQPQHF. CDR3 DNA: TGCGCCAGCAGGGGGACAGGACTTAGCAATCAGCCCCAGCATTTT. The rearrangement joins TRBV10-2 to TRBJ1-5, with 8 bases that match TRBD1. In germline, CDR1 is WSHSY, CDR2 SAAADI. The CDR3 length is 15 residues. V shed 6 bases, J shed 0 bases, and the junction held 4 bases outside the gene matches.

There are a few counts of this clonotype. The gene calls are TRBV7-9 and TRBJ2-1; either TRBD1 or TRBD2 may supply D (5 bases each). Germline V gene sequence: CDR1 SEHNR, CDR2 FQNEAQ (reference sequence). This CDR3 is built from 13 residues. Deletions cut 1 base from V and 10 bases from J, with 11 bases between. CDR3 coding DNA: TGTGCCAGCAGCTTAGGTGATGGGACGGAGCAGTTCTTC. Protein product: CASSLGDGTEQFF.

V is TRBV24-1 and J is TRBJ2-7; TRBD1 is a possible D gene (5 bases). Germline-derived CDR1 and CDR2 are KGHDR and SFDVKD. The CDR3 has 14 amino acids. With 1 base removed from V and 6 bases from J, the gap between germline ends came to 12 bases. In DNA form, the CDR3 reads TGTGCCACCAGTGATTTACGACAGAATGGCGAGCAGTACTTC. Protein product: CATSDLRQNGEQYF.

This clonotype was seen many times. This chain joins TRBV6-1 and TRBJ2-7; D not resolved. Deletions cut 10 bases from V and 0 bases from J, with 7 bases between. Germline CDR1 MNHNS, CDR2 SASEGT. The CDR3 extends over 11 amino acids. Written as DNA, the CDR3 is TGTGCCACCTCAGTCTCCTACGAGCAGTACTTC. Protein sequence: CATSVSYEQYF.